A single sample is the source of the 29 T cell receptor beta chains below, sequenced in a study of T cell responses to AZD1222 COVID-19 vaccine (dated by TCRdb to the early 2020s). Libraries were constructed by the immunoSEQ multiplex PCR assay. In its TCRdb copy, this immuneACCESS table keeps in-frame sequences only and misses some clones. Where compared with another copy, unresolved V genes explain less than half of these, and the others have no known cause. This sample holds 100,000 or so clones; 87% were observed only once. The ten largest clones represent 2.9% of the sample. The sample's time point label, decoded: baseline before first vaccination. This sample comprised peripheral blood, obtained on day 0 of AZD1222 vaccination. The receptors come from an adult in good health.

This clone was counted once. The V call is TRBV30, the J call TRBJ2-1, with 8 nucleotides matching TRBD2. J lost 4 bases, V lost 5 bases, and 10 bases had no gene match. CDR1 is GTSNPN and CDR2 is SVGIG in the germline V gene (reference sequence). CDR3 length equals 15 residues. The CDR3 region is CAWDVGAGAYNEQFF. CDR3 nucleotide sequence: TGTGCCTGGGACGTGGGAGCGGGAGCGTACAATGAGCAGTTCTTC.

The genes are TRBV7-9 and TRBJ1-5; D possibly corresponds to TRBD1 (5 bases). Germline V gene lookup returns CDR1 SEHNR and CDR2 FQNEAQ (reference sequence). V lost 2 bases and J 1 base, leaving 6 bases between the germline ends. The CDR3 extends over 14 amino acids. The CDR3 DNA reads TGTGCCAGCAGCTTAAGGGACAGCAATCAGCCCCAGCATTTT. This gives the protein CASSLRDSNQPQHF.

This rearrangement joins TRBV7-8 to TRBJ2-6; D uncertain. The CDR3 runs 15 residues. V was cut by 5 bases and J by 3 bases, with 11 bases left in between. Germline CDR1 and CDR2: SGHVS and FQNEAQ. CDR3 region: CASSQRALGANVLTF. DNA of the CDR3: TGTGCCAGCAGCCAACGGGCCCTTGGGGCCAACGTCCTGACTTTC. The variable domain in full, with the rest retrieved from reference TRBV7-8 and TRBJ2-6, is GAGVSQSPRYKVAKRGQDVALRCDPISGHVSLFWYQQALGQGPEFLTYFQNEAQLDKSGLPSDRFFAERPEGSVSTLKIQRTQQEDSAVYLCASSQRALGANVLTFGAGSRLTVL.

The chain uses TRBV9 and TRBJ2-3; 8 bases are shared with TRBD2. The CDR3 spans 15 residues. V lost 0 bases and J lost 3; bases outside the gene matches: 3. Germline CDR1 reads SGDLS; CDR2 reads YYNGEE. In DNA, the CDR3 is TGTGCCAGCAGCGTAGGCGTAGCGGGAACAGATACGCAGTATTTT. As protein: CASSVGVAGTDTQYF.

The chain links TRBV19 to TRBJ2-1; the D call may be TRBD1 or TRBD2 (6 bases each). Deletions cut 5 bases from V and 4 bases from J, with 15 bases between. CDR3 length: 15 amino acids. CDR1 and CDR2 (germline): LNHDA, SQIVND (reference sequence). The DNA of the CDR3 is TGTGCCAGTAGTGGCTATGGGGGGCGTTACAATGAGCAGTTCTTC. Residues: CASSGYGGRYNEQFF.

CDR3 sequence reads: CASSITGVGYGYTF. The CDR3 nucleotides read TGTGCCAGTAGTATAACCGGGGTTGGGTATGGCTACACCTTC. The V and J genes are TRBV19 and TRBJ1-2; no reliable D call. The CDR3 runs to 14 residues. Germline V gene data show CDR1 as LNHDA and CDR2 as SQIVND (reference sequence). With 2 bases removed from V and 5 bases from J, the gap between germline ends came to 12 bases. The variable domain in full, with the rest retrieved from reference TRBV19 and TRBJ1-2, is DGGITQSPKYLFRKEGQNVTLSCEQNLNHDAMYWYRQDPGQGLRLIYYSQIVNDFQKGDIAEGYSVSREKKESFPLTVTSAQKNPTAFYLCASSITGVGYGYTFGSGTRLTVV.

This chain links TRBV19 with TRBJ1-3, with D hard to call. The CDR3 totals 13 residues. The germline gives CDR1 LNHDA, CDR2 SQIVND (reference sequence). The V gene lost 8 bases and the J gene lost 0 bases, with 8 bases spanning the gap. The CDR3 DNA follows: TGTGCCAGTCGGACGGTCTCTGGAAACACCATATATTTT. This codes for CASRTVSGNTIYF.

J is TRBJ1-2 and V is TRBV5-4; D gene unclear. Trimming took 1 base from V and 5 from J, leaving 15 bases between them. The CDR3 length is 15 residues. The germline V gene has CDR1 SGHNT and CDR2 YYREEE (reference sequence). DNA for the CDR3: TGTGCCAGCAGCTTGCTGCGTGGCGGGCGATATGGCTACACCTTC. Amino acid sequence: CASSLLRGGRYGYTF.

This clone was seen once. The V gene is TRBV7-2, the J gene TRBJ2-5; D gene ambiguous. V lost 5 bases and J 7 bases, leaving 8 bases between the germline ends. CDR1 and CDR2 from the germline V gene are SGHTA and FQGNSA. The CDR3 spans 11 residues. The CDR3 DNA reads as TGTGCCAGCAGCCCCGAATCGACCCAGTACTTC. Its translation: CASSPESTQYF.

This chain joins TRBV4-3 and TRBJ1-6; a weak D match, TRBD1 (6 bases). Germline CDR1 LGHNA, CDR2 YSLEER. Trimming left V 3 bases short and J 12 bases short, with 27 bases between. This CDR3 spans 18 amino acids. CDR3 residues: CASSQQPRGLEGGEPLHF. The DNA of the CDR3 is TGCGCCAGCAGCCAGCAGCCCAGGGGCCTCGAGGGGGGGGAACCCCTCCACTTT.

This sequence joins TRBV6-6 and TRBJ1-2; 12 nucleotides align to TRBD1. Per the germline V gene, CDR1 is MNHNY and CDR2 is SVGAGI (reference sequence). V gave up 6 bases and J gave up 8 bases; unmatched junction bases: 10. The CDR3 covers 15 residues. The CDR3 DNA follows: TGTGCCAGCAGAGACCCGGGACAGGGGGCGCGAGGCTACACCTTC. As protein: CASRDPGQGARGYTF.

The CDR3 DNA reads as TGTGCCAGAAGCTTGGGGGACTTCCTCTACGAGCAGTACGTC. It specifies CARSLGDFLYEQYV. This chain links TRBV5-3 with TRBJ2-7, with a tentative D call TRBD2 (6 bases). TRBV5-3 is an ORF for which the function is uncertain. This CDR3 is built from 14 residues. Trimming took off 0 bases at V and 3 bases at J, with 10 bases between the two ends.

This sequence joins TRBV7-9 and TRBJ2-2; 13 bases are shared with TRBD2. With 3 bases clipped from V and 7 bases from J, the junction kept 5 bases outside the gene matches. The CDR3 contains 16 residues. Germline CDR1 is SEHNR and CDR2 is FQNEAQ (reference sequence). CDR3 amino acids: CASSFRTSGSGGELFF. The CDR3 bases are TGTGCCAGCAGCTTCAGGACTAGCGGGAGCGGCGGGGAGCTGTTTTTT. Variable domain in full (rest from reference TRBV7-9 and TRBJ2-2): DTGVSQNPRHKITKRGQNVTFRCDPISEHNRLYWYRQTLGQGPEFLTYFQNEAQLEKSRLLSDRFSAERPKGSFSTLEIQRTEQGDSAMYLCASSFRTSGSGGELFFGEGSRLTVL.

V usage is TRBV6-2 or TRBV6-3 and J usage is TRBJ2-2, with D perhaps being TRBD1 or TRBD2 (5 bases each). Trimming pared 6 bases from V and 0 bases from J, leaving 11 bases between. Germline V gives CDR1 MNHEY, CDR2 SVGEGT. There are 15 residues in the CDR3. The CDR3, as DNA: TGTGCCAGCAGCCCCCGGGACGCGAACACCGGGGAGCTGTTTTTT. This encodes CASSPRDANTGELFF.

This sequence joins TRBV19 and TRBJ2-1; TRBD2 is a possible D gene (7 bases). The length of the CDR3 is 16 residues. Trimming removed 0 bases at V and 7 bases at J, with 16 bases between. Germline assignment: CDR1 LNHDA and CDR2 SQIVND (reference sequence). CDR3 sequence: CASSIDRPRGGNEQFF. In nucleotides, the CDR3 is TGTGCCAGTAGTATAGATCGCCCCAGGGGAGGGAATGAGCAGTTCTTC.

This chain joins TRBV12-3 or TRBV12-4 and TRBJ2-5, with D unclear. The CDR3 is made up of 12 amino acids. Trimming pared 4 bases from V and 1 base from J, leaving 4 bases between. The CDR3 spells CASSSTQETQYF. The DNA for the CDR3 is TGTGCCAGCAGTTCAACCCAAGAGACCCAGTACTTC.

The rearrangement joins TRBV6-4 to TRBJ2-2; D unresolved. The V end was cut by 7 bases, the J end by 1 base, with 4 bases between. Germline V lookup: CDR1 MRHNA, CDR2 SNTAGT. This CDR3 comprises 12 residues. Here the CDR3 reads CASKGNTGELFF. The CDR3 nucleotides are TGTGCCAGCAAGGGGAACACCGGGGAGCTGTTTTTT.

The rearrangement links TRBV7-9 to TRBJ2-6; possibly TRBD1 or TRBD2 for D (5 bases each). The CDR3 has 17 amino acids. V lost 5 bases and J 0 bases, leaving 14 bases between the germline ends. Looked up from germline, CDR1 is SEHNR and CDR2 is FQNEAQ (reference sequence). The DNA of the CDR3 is TGTGCCAGCAGCCCCTCGGGACCGCACTCTGGGGCCAACGTCCTGACTTTC. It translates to CASSPSGPHSGANVLTF. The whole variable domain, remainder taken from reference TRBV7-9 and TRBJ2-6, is DTGVSQNPRHKITKRGQNVTFRCDPISEHNRLYWYRQTLGQGPEFLTYFQNEAQLEKSRLLSDRFSAERPKGSFSTLEIQRTEQGDSAMYLCASSPSGPHSGANVLTFGAGSRLTVL.

The CDR3 region has the DNA TGTGCCACTGCTAGCGGCTCCTACGAGCAGTACTTC. The encoded protein is CATASGSYEQYF. The J gene is TRBJ2-7, the V gene TRBV19; the match to TRBD2 covers 7 bases. Germline loops: CDR1 LNHDA, CDR2 SQIVND (reference sequence). The CDR3 is 12 residues long. Unmatched junction bases numbered 3, after V lost 10 bases and J lost 0 bases.

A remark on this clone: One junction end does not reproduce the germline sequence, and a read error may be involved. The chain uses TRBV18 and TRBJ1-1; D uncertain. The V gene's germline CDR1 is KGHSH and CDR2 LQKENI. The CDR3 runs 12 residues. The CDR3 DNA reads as TGTGCCAGCTCATCCGACCGGGCCCCTTACCACTTT. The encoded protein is CASSSDRAPYHF.

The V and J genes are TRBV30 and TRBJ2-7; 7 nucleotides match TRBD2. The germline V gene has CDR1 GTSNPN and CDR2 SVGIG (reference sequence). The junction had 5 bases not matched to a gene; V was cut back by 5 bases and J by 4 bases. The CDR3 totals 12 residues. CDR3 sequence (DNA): TGTGCCTGGTCGGCGGGAGCATACGAGCAGTACGTC. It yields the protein CAWSAGAYEQYV.

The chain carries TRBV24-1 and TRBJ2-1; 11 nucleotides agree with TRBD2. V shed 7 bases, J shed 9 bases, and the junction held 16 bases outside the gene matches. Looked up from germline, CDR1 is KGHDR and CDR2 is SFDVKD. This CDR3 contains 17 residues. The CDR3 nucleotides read TGTGCCACCAGCCCTAGAGTTGGGACTAGCGGTCCTGGTGAGCAGTTCTTC. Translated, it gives CATSPRVGTSGPGEQFF.

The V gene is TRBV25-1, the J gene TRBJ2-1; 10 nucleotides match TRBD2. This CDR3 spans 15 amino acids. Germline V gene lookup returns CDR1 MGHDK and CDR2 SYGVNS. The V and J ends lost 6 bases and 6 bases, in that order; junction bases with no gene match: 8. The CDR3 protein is CASSPALAGANEQFF. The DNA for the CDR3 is TGTGCCAGCAGCCCCGCGCTAGCGGGAGCCAATGAGCAGTTCTTC.

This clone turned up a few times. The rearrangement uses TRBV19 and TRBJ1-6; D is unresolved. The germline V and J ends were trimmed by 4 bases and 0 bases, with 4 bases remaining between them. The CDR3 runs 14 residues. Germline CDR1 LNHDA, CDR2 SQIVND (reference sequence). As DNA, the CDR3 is TGTGCCAGTAGTAGGAGCTCCTATAATTCACCCCTCCACTTT. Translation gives CASSRSSYNSPLHF.

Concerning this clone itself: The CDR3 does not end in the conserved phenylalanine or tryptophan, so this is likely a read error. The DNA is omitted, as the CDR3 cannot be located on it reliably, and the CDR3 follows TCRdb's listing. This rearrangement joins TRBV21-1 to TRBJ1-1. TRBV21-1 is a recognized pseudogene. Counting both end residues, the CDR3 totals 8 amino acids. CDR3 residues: CASTRTPL.

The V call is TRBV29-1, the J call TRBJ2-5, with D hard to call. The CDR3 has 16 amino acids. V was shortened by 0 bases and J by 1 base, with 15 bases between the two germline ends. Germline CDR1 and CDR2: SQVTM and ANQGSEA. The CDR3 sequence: CSVEDLVGGPQETQYF. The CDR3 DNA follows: TGCAGCGTTGAAGATCTTGTAGGTGGACCCCAAGAGACCCAGTACTTC. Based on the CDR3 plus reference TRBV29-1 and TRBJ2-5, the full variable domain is SAVISQKPSRDICQRGTSLTIQCQVDSQVTMMFWYRQQPGQSLTLIATANQGSEATYESGFVIDKFPISRPNLTFSTLTVSNMSPEDSSIYLCSVEDLVGGPQETQYFGPGTRLLVL.

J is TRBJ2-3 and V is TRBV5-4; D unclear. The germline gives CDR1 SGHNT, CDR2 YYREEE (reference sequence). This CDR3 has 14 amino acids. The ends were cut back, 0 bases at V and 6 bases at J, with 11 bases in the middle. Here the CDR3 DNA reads TGTGCCAGCAGCTTGGAGGGCGGTGTCGATACGCAGTATTTT. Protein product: CASSLEGGVDTQYF.

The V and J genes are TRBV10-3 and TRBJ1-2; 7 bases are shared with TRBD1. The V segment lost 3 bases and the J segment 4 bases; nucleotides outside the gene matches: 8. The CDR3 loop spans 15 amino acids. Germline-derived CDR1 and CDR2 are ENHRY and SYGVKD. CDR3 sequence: CAISDLTQGPYGYTF. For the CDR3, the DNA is TGTGCCATCAGTGACCTTACACAGGGGCCCTATGGCTACACCTTC.

This CDR3 is CASSLDGSGSSYEQYF. CDR3 DNA sequence: TGTGCCAGCAGCTTGGATGGTAGCGGGAGCTCCTACGAGCAGTACTTC. The chain couples TRBV11-2 to TRBJ2-7, with 9 nucleotides matching TRBD2. Germline CDR1 is SGHAT and CDR2 is FQNNGV. Germline trimming cut 3 bases from V and 0 bases from J; bases unmatched to any gene: 6. The CDR3 loop spans 16 amino acids.